These 27 T cell receptor beta chains came from one sample sequenced in a study of control samples from healthy donors and cancer patients. The method was immunoSEQ multiplex PCR; TCRdb's version includes in-frame clones alone and lacks a portion of them. The table records about 160,000 clones, around 95% of them present only once. Sequenced: blood. All receptors come from a woman aged 55-69 years in good health.

The J gene is TRBJ2-7, the V gene TRBV11-2; TRBD1 might be the D (5 bases). CDR1 is SGHAT and CDR2 is FQNNGV in the germline V gene. The CDR3 is 15 residues long. V was clipped by 1 base and J by 2 bases, with 12 bases between them. CDR3 residues: CASSLVPDSTYEQYF. CDR3 in DNA: TGTGCCAGCAGCTTAGTACCAGACAGTACCTACGAGCAGTACTTC. Full variable domain (remainder filled in from reference TRBV11-2 and TRBJ2-7): EAGVAQSPRYKIIEKRQSVAFWCNPISGHATLYWYQQILGQGPKLLIQFQNNGVVDDSQLPKDRFSAERLKGVDSTLKIQPAKLEDSAVYLCASSLVPDSTYEQYFGPGTRLTVT.

This sequence joins TRBV19 and TRBJ1-3; tentative D call: TRBD1 (5 bases). The CDR3 has 15 residues. Germline CDR1 LNHDA, CDR2 SQIVND (reference sequence). V was trimmed by 7 bases and J by 0 bases, leaving 13 bases between them. CDR3 loop: CASNLVGRSGNTIYF. Here the CDR3 DNA reads TGTGCCAGTAATCTTGTGGGGCGCTCTGGAAACACCATATATTTT.

The gene calls are TRBV5-1 and TRBJ2-7, with 8 bases matching TRBD1. V lost 4 bases and J lost 2; bases outside the gene matches: 5. Germline V CDR1 and CDR2: SGHRS, YFSETQ. CDR3 length equals 14 residues. CDR3 nucleotide sequence: TGCGCCAGCAGCGTGGGACAGGACCCCTACGAGCAGTACTTC. It translates to CASSVGQDPYEQYF.

V and J are TRBV5-1 and TRBJ2-7; TRBD1 is a possible D gene (6 bases). The germline CDR1 and CDR2 sequences are SGHRS and YFSETQ. The CDR3 extends over 18 amino acids. Deletions cut 0 bases from V and 3 bases from J, with 22 bases between. DNA for the CDR3: TGCGCCAGCAGCTTGGAGACAGGAAGGCGACAAAAAAACTACGAGCAGTACTTC. Translating it yields CASSLETGRRQKNYEQYF.

This clone was picked up one time. The CDR3 spells CASTSTGNYGYTF. The CDR3 nucleotides read TGTGCCAGCACCTCGACAGGGAACTATGGCTACACCTTC. This chain joins TRBV6-5 and TRBJ1-2, with 7 bases matching TRBD1. Germline CDR1 MNHEY, CDR2 SVGAGI. V dropped 7 bases and J dropped 2; count of bases not matched to a gene: 4. This CDR3 comprises 13 residues.

The CDR3 protein is CASSLPKDEPGLATETQYF. The CDR3 nucleotides read TGTGCCAGCAGCTTACCCAAAGATGAACCGGGACTAGCTACGGAGACCCAGTACTTC. The rearrangement joins TRBV7-8 to TRBJ2-5, with 9 bases lining up with TRBD2. After removal of 2 bases from V and 5 bases from J, the junction contained 18 bases not matched to a gene. There are 19 residues in the CDR3. The germline CDR1 and CDR2 sequences are SGHVS and FQNEAQ.

The rearrangement uses TRBV27 and TRBJ1-1, with D possibly matching TRBD1 (5 bases). The CDR3 is made up of 15 amino acids. Trimming stripped 1 base from V and 4 bases from J, with 13 bases between. Germline CDR1 is MNHEY and CDR2 is SMNVEV (reference sequence). The DNA for the CDR3 is TGTGCCAGCAGTTTATGGGTAGGGGTATCCACTGAAGCTTTCTTT. This gives the protein CASSLWVGVSTEAFF.

V and J are TRBV4-3 and TRBJ2-7; 8 bases match TRBD2. In germline, CDR1 is LGHNA, CDR2 YSLEER. The ends lost 4 bases at V and 0 bases at J; junction bases unmatched: 2. The CDR3 extends over 14 amino acids. The CDR3 DNA reads TGCGCCAGCAGCCCCAGCGGGGGCTCCTACGAGCAGTACTTC. Residues: CASSPSGGSYEQYF.

The chain joins TRBV7-8 to TRBJ1-5; D not certain. The CDR3 is made up of 17 amino acids. CDR1 and CDR2 from the germline V gene are SGHVS and FQNEAQ. Trimming cost V 5 bases and J 1 base, with 18 bases left between them. CDR3 nucleotides: TGTGCCAGCAGCCAACTGACTCCGCGCTGGAGCAATCAGCCCCAGCATTTT. This sequence encodes CASSQLTPRWSNQPQHF.

The chain carries TRBV19 and TRBJ2-5, with D unresolved. Trimming cost V 5 bases and J 5 bases, with 9 bases left between them. Germline loops: CDR1 LNHDA, CDR2 SQIVND (reference sequence). The length of the CDR3 is 12 residues. The CDR3 sequence: CASSPPGETQYF. The CDR3 nucleotides read TGTGCCAGTAGTCCCCCCGGGGAGACCCAGTACTTC.

The V call is TRBV5-4, the J call TRBJ2-1; D may be TRBD2 (7 bases). V lost 3 bases and J 5 bases, leaving 18 bases between the germline ends. Germline V gives CDR1 SGHNT, CDR2 YYREEE (reference sequence). The CDR3 runs to 16 residues. The CDR3 coding sequence is TGTGCCAGCAGCTCCGGGGGGCGGGGAGCCCACAATGAGCAGTTCTTC. This gives the protein CASSSGGRGAHNEQFF.

This clone appeared a single time. The chain joins TRBV19 to TRBJ2-7; D is ambiguous. V was pared by 8 bases and J by 2 bases, with 19 bases between. The CDR3 runs 15 residues. Germline lookup yields CDR1 LNHDA and CDR2 SQIVND (reference sequence). This CDR3 is CASQDQAMGTYEQYF. DNA of the CDR3: TGTGCCAGTCAAGACCAGGCTATGGGCACCTACGAGCAGTACTTC.

The chain links TRBV9 to TRBJ2-1; TRBD2 aligns across 13 bases. The V gene's germline CDR1 is SGDLS and CDR2 YYNGEE. This CDR3 contains 15 residues. Germline trimming cut 4 bases from V and 9 bases from J; bases unmatched to any gene: 7. The CDR3: CASSLLAGGFVEQFF. The CDR3 bases are TGTGCCAGCAGCTTACTAGCGGGGGGGTTCGTTGAGCAGTTCTTC. Filled out from reference TRBV9 and TRBJ2-1, the complete variable domain reads DSGVTQTPKHLITATGQRVTLRCSPRSGDLSVYWYQQSLDQGLQFLIQYYNGEERAKGNILERFSAQQFPDLHSELNLSSLELGDSALYFCASSLLAGGFVEQFFGPGTRLTVL.

The chain couples TRBV19 to TRBJ1-5; TRBD1 aligns across 7 bases. The germline V gene has CDR1 LNHDA and CDR2 SQIVND (reference sequence). The CDR3 totals 14 residues. V lost 6 bases, J lost 5 bases, and 7 bases stayed unmatched. The CDR3 loop is CASSTGQRYQPQHF. The CDR3 bases are TGTGCCAGTAGCACGGGACAGCGATATCAGCCCCAGCATTTT.

This clone was counted once. The chain recombines TRBV5-1 with TRBJ2-7; D uncertain. V was trimmed by 5 bases and J by 3 bases, leaving 9 bases between them. This CDR3 has 12 residues. Germline V lookup: CDR1 SGHRS, CDR2 YFSETQ. The chain's CDR3 is CASRLLDYEQYF. The CDR3 coding sequence is TGCGCCAGCAGGCTGCTAGACTACGAGCAGTACTTC.

The V gene is TRBV7-8, the J gene TRBJ1-1; possibly TRBD1 for D (5 bases). Germline V gives CDR1 SGHVS, CDR2 FQNEAQ. Trimming shortened V by 2 bases and J by 0 bases, and 16 bases separated the two germline ends. CDR3 length: 17 residues. The CDR3 DNA follows: TGTGCCAGCAGCTTAAGGGGAGGCAGGAGCTTGAACACTGAAGCTTTCTTT. Translating gives CASSLRGGRSLNTEAFF.

This chain connects TRBV25-1 to TRBJ2-2; no reliable D call. The CDR3 has 15 amino acids. Germline V gives CDR1 MGHDK, CDR2 SYGVNS. Trimming took 2 bases from V and 3 from J, leaving 10 bases between them. CDR3 DNA: TGTGCCAGCAGTGAACTTAGGGTCGACACCGGGGAGCTGTTTTTT. It codes for CASSELRVDTGELFF.

V usage is TRBV19 and J usage is TRBJ1-2; D remains unclear. The germline CDR1 and CDR2 sequences are LNHDA and SQIVND (reference sequence). The CDR3 sequence is 18 residues long. Trimming cost V 3 bases and J 5 bases, with 25 bases left between them. The DNA of the CDR3 is TGTGCCAGTAGTATCCTCCCCCCACTCTCCAAATATGGGTATGGCTACACCTTC. It yields the protein CASSILPPLSKYGYGYTF.

The rearrangement links TRBV5-6 to TRBJ1-3; D ambiguous. The CDR3 contains 15 residues. V lost 6 bases and J lost 0, with 13 bases in between. Germline V CDR1 and CDR2: SGHDT, YYEEEE. The CDR3 DNA follows: TGTGCCAGCACCCTAGGACTAAACTCTGGAAACACCATATATTTT. As protein: CASTLGLNSGNTIYF.

J is TRBJ1-2 and V is TRBV6-2 or TRBV6-3; TRBD1 aligns across 8 bases. CDR1 is MNHEY, CDR2 SVGEGT, per germline. V lost 6 bases and J lost 4; bases outside the gene matches: 7. The CDR3 is 14 amino acids. The CDR3 here is CASSDPGTGYGYTF. In nucleotides, the CDR3 is TGTGCCAGCAGCGACCCCGGGACAGGCTATGGCTACACCTTC.

This clone was detected once. The V call is TRBV7-2, the J call TRBJ1-1; no firm D call. Germline V gives CDR1 SGHTA, CDR2 FQGNSA. The CDR3 spans 13 residues. V was trimmed by 4 bases and J by 0 bases, leaving 6 bases between them. The CDR3 DNA reads as TGTGCCAGCAGCTCTGTGTTGAACACTGAAGCTTTCTTT. Amino acids: CASSSVLNTEAFF.

V is TRBV12-3 or TRBV12-4 and J is TRBJ1-5; D unresolved. With 2 bases removed from V and 0 bases from J, the gap between germline ends came to 2 bases. This CDR3 spans 13 amino acids. CDR3 region: CASSLNSNQPQHF. The CDR3 DNA follows: TGTGCCAGCAGTTTAAATAGCAATCAGCCCCAGCATTTT.

V usage is TRBV2 and J usage is TRBJ2-7; TRBD2 matches at 8 bases. Trimming took 1 base from V and 3 from J; bases not matched to a gene: 5. From germline, CDR1 is SNHLY and CDR2 FYNNEI. The CDR3 spans 15 residues. The chain's CDR3 is CASSEGRGAFYEQYF. The DNA for the CDR3 is TGTGCCAGCAGTGAAGGGCGGGGGGCGTTCTACGAGCAGTACTTC.

In its sample, this clone was seen a few times. The rearrangement links TRBV6-6 to TRBJ2-7, with no clear D. This CDR3 region has 12 residues. Germline V CDR1 and CDR2: MNHNY, SVGAGI (reference sequence). Trimming pared 7 bases from V and 0 bases from J, leaving 7 bases between. The CDR3 loop is CASTDNSYEQYF. CDR3 nucleotide sequence: TGTGCCAGCACAGACAACTCCTACGAGCAGTACTTC.

The chain employs TRBV2 and TRBJ2-5; no definite D call. Looked up from germline, CDR1 is SNHLY and CDR2 is FYNNEI. CDR3 length equals 11 residues. Trimming took 5 bases from V and 2 from J, leaving 3 bases between them. CDR3 amino acids: CASSLQETQYF. The CDR3 DNA is TGTGCCAGCAGTCTACAAGAGACCCAGTACTTC. Full variable domain (missing parts from reference TRBV2 and TRBJ2-5): EPEVTQTPSHQVTQMGQEVILRCVPISNHLYFYWYRQILGQKVEFLVSFYNNEISEKSEIFDDQFSVERPDGSNFTLKIRSTKLEDSAMYFCASSLQETQYFGPGTRLLVL.

The chain joins TRBV19 to TRBJ2-5, with TRBD2 matching 8 bases. Germline trimming cut 5 bases from V and 4 bases from J; bases unmatched to any gene: 12. The CDR3 is 16 residues long. Germline V CDR1 and CDR2: LNHDA, SQIVND (reference sequence). The CDR3 is CASSGGTRFDVETQYF. The CDR3 region has the DNA TGTGCCAGTAGTGGCGGGACTAGGTTTGATGTAGAGACCCAGTACTTC. The variable domain in full, with the rest retrieved from reference TRBV19 and TRBJ2-5, is DGGITQSPKYLFRKEGQNVTLSCEQNLNHDAMYWYRQDPGQGLRLIYYSQIVNDFQKGDIAEGYSVSREKKESFPLTVTSAQKNPTAFYLCASSGGTRFDVETQYFGPGTRLLVL.

The chain has TRBV6-1 and TRBJ1-1, with D possibly matching TRBD1 (5 bases). This CDR3 region has 14 residues. V was pared by 2 bases and J by 5 bases, with 12 bases between. Germline lookup yields CDR1 MNHNS and CDR2 SASEGT. The CDR3 sequence: CASSEQQGGTEAFF. CDR3 sequence (DNA): TGTGCCAGCAGTGAACAGCAGGGAGGGACTGAAGCTTTCTTT.